This T cell receptor (beta chain) was captured in a study of blood T cell repertoires in COVID-19. Under the authors' procedure: Using reference gene primer amplification, nucleated cell counts were estimated. Produced via immunoSEQ multiplex PCR; TCRdb's table is partial and in-frame only. From that table come the V and J calls and clone size; the DNA was used to work out D and trimming. The sample shows 250,000 to 350,000 clones, approximately 86% of them seen only once. Germline CDR1 and CDR2: SGHNT and YYREEE (reference sequence). There are 14 residues in the CDR3. Trimming at V came to 4 bases and at J to 6 bases, leaving 8 bases not matched to a gene.

This clonotype originated in a woman younger than 45 who had recovered from COVID-19. This rearrangement joins TRBV5-4 to TRBJ2-3, with 7 bases identical to TRBD2. The specimen was peripheral blood. The CDR3 sequence is CASSLGAGGDTQYF. The CDR3 bases are TGTGCCAGCAGCCTCGGTGCCGGGGGGGATACGCAGTATTTT. Supplemented by reference TRBV5-4 and TRBJ2-3, the full variable domain reads ETGVTQSPTHLIKTRGQQVTLRCSSQSGHNTVSWYQQALGQGPQFIFQYYREEENGRGNFPPRFSGLQFPNYSSELNVNALELDDSALYLCASSLGAGGDTQYFGPGTRLTVL.